A selection of T cell receptor beta chains follows, all from one sample in a study of T-cell reconstitution after alpha-beta-depleted transplantation in children. TCRdb reanalysed the PCR reads using MiXCR and keeps one entry per CDR3 protein. Among about 540,000 distinct CDR3 sequences listed, approximately 20% were seen once. The specimen was PBMCs from the stem cell graft donor, collected from the stem cell graft. These receptors were taken from a human donor who donated a stem cell graft to a child with acute lymphoblastic leukemia. Each CDR3 is given with its conserved first and last residue. A D gene is named only where the DNA matches it firmly. Size is stated for part of the rows, as once, few or many counts, or as a class when the clone is expanded.

clone size: few
J gene: TRBJ2-7
V gene: TRBV5-1
D gene: TRBD2
CDR3 protein: CASSLEAGKYEQYF
CDR3 DNA: TGCGCCAGCAGCTTGGAAGCGGGAAAATACGAGCAGTACTTC

clone size: NA
J gene: TRBJ2-3
V gene: TRBV27
D gene: NA
CDR3 protein: CASSSYPTDTQYF
CDR3 DNA: TGTGCCAGCAGTTCCTATCCCACAGATACGCAGTATTTT

clone size: few
J gene: TRBJ2-4
V gene: TRBV21-1
D gene: NA
CDR3 protein: CASSKSWGLELNIQYF
CDR3 DNA: TGTGCCAGCAGCAAATCGTGGGGACTAGAATTAAACATTCAGTACTTC

clone size: few
J gene: TRBJ1-5
V gene: TRBV27
D gene: NA
CDR3 protein: CASSLIQGGPQHF
CDR3 DNA: TGTGCCAGCAGTTTAATACAGGGTGGGCCCCAGCATTTT

clone size: NA
J gene: TRBJ2-5
V gene: TRBV7-9
D gene: TRBD2
CDR3 protein: CASSWAPGLAGETQYF
CDR3 DNA: TGTGCCAGCAGCTGGGCACCGGGACTAGCGGGGGAGACCCAGTACTTC

clone size: NA
J gene: TRBJ2-7
V gene: TRBV19
D gene: TRBD1
CDR3 protein: CASSTPGTGRREQYF
CDR3 DNA: TGTGCCAGTAGTACGCCCGGGACAGGGCGTCGCGAGCAGTACTTC

clone size: NA
J gene: TRBJ1-1
V gene: TRBV7-9
D gene: NA
CDR3 protein: CASSLVTGSSTEAFF
CDR3 DNA: TGTGCCAGCAGCTTAGTAACAGGGTCAAGCACTGAAGCTTTCTTT

clone size: few
J gene: TRBJ2-7
V gene: TRBV30
D gene: TRBD2
CDR3 protein: CAWSPRLAGSNEQYF
CDR3 DNA: TGTGCCTGGAGCCCCCGACTAGCGGGATCCAACGAGCAGTACTTC

clone size: many
J gene: TRBJ2-7
V gene: TRBV20-1
D gene: NA
CDR3 protein: CSARAQGPYEQYF
CDR3 DNA: TGCAGTGCTAGAGCACAGGGCCCCTACGAGCAGTACTTC

clone size: NA
J gene: TRBJ2-7
V gene: TRBV14
D gene: NA
CDR3 protein: CASSHRDGGTYEQYF
CDR3 DNA: TGTGCCAGCAGCCATAGGGATGGGGGGACCTACGAGCAGTACTTC

clone size: few
J gene: TRBJ2-7
V gene: TRBV7-9
D gene: NA
CDR3 protein: CASSYAPTPVGEQYF
CDR3 DNA: TGTGCCAGCAGCTACGCTCCTACCCCTGTGGGCGAGCAGTACTTC

clone size: NA
J gene: TRBJ1-5
V gene: TRBV5-1
D gene: NA
CDR3 protein: CASSPTGISHQPQHF
CDR3 DNA: TGCGCCAGCAGCCCAACAGGGATTTCACATCAGCCCCAGCATTTT

clone size: NA
J gene: TRBJ2-7
V gene: TRBV29-1
D gene: NA
CDR3 protein: CSVVQGNSYEQYF
CDR3 DNA: TGCAGCGTTGTTCAGGGAAACTCCTACGAGCAGTACTTC

clone size: NA
J gene: TRBJ2-5
V gene: TRBV7-9
D gene: TRBD1
CDR3 protein: CASSPGTGGFQETQYF
CDR3 DNA: TGTGCCAGCAGCCCAGGGACAGGGGGCTTCCAAGAGACACAGTACTTC

clone size: few
J gene: TRBJ2-6
V gene: TRBV9
D gene: NA
CDR3 protein: CASSLRDSPAASGANVLTF
CDR3 DNA: TGTGCCAGCAGCCTGCGGGACTCCCCCGCAGCCTCTGGGGCCAACGTCCTGACTTTC

clone size: few
J gene: TRBJ2-1
V gene: TRBV7-2
D gene: NA
CDR3 protein: CASRKGFNEQFF
CDR3 DNA: TGTGCCAGCAGGAAGGGGTTTAATGAGCAGTTCTTC

clone size: NA
J gene: TRBJ1-1
V gene: TRBV5-5
D gene: TRBD1
CDR3 protein: CASSLRGRVTFF
CDR3 DNA: TGTGCCAGCAGCTTGAGGGGGCGCGTAACTTTCTTT

clone size: few
J gene: TRBJ2-3
V gene: TRBV9
D gene: NA
CDR3 protein: CASSVSPGTSDTQYF
CDR3 DNA: TGTGCCAGCAGCGTTAGTCCCGGGACCTCAGATACGCAGTATTTT

clone size: few
J gene: TRBJ1-3
V gene: TRBV6-1
D gene: TRBD1
CDR3 protein: CASSADRAGNTIYF
CDR3 DNA: TGTGCCAGCAGTGCGGACAGGGCTGGAAACACCATATATTTT

clone size: NA
J gene: TRBJ2-7
V gene: TRBV27
D gene: TRBD2
CDR3 protein: CASSPRTSGSPYEQYF
CDR3 DNA: TGTGCCAGCAGTCCCAGGACTAGCGGGAGTCCCTACGAGCAGTACTTC

clone size: few
J gene: TRBJ2-3
V gene: TRBV2
D gene: TRBD1
CDR3 protein: CASSMGGTGHTDTQYF
CDR3 DNA: TGTGCCAGCAGCATGGGAGGGACAGGGCACACAGATACGCAGTATTTT

clone size: many
J gene: TRBJ2-7
V gene: TRBV5-1
D gene: NA
CDR3 protein: CASSSVGGEQYF
CDR3 DNA: TGCGCCAGCAGCTCGGTAGGGGGCGAGCAGTACTTC

clone size: NA
J gene: TRBJ2-3
V gene: TRBV20-1
D gene: NA
CDR3 protein: CSARQPSTDTQYF
CDR3 DNA: TGCAGTGCCCGACAGCCGAGCACAGATACGCAGTATTTT

clone size: NA
J gene: TRBJ1-1
V gene: TRBV5-1
D gene: NA
CDR3 protein: CATAPARNTEAFF
CDR3 DNA: TGCGCCACTGCCCCGGCTCGCAACACTGAAGCTTTCTTT

clone size: NA
J gene: TRBJ2-5
V gene: TRBV5-1
D gene: NA
CDR3 protein: CASSLHWKTQYF
CDR3 DNA: TGCGCCAGCAGCTTGCATTGGAAGACCCAGTACTTC

clone size: NA
J gene: TRBJ1-1
V gene: TRBV7-9
D gene: NA
CDR3 protein: CASSGAQGVNTEAFF
CDR3 DNA: TGTGCCAGCAGCGGAGCACAGGGCGTGAACACTGAAGCTTTCTTT

clone size: NA
J gene: TRBJ2-1
V gene: TRBV7-8
D gene: TRBD2
CDR3 protein: CASSAAPGSGGDEQFF
CDR3 DNA: TGTGCCAGCAGCGCGGCCCCCGGGAGCGGGGGGGATGAGCAGTTCTTC

clone size: NA
J gene: TRBJ1-4
V gene: TRBV4-1
D gene: NA
CDR3 protein: CASSQPVPEKLFF
CDR3 DNA: TGCGCCAGCAGCCAACCCGTCCCGGAAAAACTGTTTTTT

clone size: few
J gene: TRBJ2-1
V gene: TRBV29-1
D gene: NA
CDR3 protein: CSVEDLNNEQFF
CDR3 DNA: TGCAGCGTTGAAGATCTCAACAATGAGCAGTTCTTC

clone size: NA
J gene: TRBJ2-7
V gene: TRBV10-2
D gene: TRBD1
CDR3 protein: CASSQNRGRNEQYF
CDR3 DNA: TGCGCCAGCAGTCAAAACAGGGGGCGAAACGAGCAGTACTTC

clone size: NA
J gene: TRBJ2-1
V gene: TRBV5-1
D gene: NA
CDR3 protein: CASSLGPASFGTGEQFF
CDR3 DNA: TGCGCCAGCAGCTTGGGCCCCGCCTCCTTCGGGACGGGTGAGCAGTTCTTC

clone size: few
J gene: TRBJ2-1
V gene: TRBV5-6
D gene: TRBD1
CDR3 protein: CASSFEGGSGNEQFF
CDR3 DNA: TGTGCCAGCAGCTTTGAAGGGGGCTCAGGGAATGAGCAGTTCTTC

clone size: NA
J gene: TRBJ2-2
V gene: TRBV19
D gene: TRBD2
CDR3 protein: CASRPGLAVNTGELFF
CDR3 DNA: TGTGCCAGTCGCCCGGGACTAGCGGTGAACACCGGGGAGCTGTTTTTT

clone size: many
J gene: TRBJ2-2
V gene: TRBV7-3
D gene: NA
CDR3 protein: CASSLIQNGELFF
CDR3 DNA: TGTGCCAGCAGCTTAATACAAAACGGGGAGCTGTTTTTT

clone size: NA
J gene: TRBJ2-7
V gene: TRBV27
D gene: NA
CDR3 protein: CASSAPRRRQGRYEQYF
CDR3 DNA: TGTGCCAGCAGCGCCCCGAGAAGACGCCAAGGTCGGTACGAGCAGTACTTC

clone size: NA
J gene: TRBJ2-3
V gene: TRBV29-1
D gene: TRBD2
CDR3 protein: CSVEWLAASPGTQYF
CDR3 DNA: TGCAGCGTTGAATGGCTAGCGGCCAGCCCCGGTACGCAGTATTTT

clone size: NA
J gene: TRBJ2-7
V gene: TRBV6-1
D gene: TRBD1
CDR3 protein: CASSDRTGAYEQYF
CDR3 DNA: TGTGCCAGCAGTGACCGGACAGGGGCCTACGAGCAGTACTTC

clone size: few
J gene: TRBJ2-3
V gene: TRBV3-1
D gene: NA
CDR3 protein: CASSHHSLGDTQYF
CDR3 DNA: TGTGCCAGCAGCCACCACTCTTTGGGAGATACGCAGTATTTT